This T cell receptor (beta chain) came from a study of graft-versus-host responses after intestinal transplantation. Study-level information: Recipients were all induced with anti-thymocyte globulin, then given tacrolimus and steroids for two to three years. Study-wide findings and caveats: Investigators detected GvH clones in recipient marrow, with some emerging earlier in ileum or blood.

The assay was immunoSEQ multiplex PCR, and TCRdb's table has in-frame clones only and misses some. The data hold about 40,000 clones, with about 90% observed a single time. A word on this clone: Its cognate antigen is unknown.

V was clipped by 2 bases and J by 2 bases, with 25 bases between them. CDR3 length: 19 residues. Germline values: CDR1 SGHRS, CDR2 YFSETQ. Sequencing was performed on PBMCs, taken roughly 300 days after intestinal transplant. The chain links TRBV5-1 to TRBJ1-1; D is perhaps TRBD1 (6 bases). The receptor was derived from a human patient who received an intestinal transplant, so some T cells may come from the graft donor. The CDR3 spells CASSFSTGQTHEINTEAFF. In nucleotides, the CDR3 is TGCGCCAGCAGCTTTTCAACAGGACAGACTCATGAGATAAACACTGAAGCTTTCTTT.